The T cell receptor (beta chain) described here comes from a study of T-cell reconstitution after alpha-beta-depleted transplantation in children. Points from the study as a whole: It was reported that alpha-beta T cells came from several hundred expanded graft clones (about two months after transplant). Some patients showed high day-60 TCRbeta diversity, which derived from surviving recipient T cells and thymic progenitors. One year post-transplant, T-cell counts and diversity were largely derived from T cells produced anew.

With regard to this clonotype: Antigen: not known.

Unique molecular identifiers were incorporated when the TCRbeta library was constructed. MiXCR was run by TCRdb on the PCR reads, yielding one entry per CDR3 protein. This table has around 120,000 distinct CDR3 sequences, more than 20% appearing once. The TCR originated in a male patient between 2 and 10 years old who had a stem cell transplant for chronic granulomatous disease, so the T cells may come from the graft donor. Sample: PBMCs, mostly from graft donor cells, taken 180 days after TCRalphabeta/CD19-depleted stem cell transplant.

CDR3 DNA sequence: TGCGCCAGCAGCTTGGAGAGCGGGAGAGAGACCCAGTACTTC. It codes for CASSLESGRETQYF. The chain joins TRBV5-1 to TRBJ2-5, with 8 bases that match TRBD2. This CDR3 comprises 14 residues. Looked up from germline, CDR1 is SGHRS and CDR2 is YFSETQ. V shed 0 bases and J 4 bases; nucleotides not matched to a gene: 2.